The 14 T cell receptor beta chains below all came from one sample that was sequenced in a study of T cell repertoires in cytomegalovirus infection. A single record per CDR3 protein comes from TCRdb applying MiXCR to the reads. The sample shows some 700,000 distinct CDR3 sequences, roughly 36% of them seen only once. What these receptors recognize is not known. Sequencing used cultured PBMCs, obtained from culture after CMV antigen stimulation. These receptors were taken from a human donor in good health (CMV status not recorded). Some clones in this sample may be carry-over from other donors' samples.

The chain joins TRBV6-2 or TRBV6-3 to TRBJ2-7; 7 nucleotides match TRBD1. The J segment lost 2 bases and the V segment lost 6 bases, leaving 4 bases of the junction unmatched. CDR1 is MNHEY and CDR2 is SVGEGT in the germline V gene. The CDR3 is made up of 13 amino acids. CDR3 protein: CASREQGPYEQYF. The DNA of the CDR3 is TGTGCCAGCAGAGAACAGGGGCCCTACGAGCAGTACTTC.

The chain couples TRBV12-3 or TRBV12-4 to TRBJ2-3, with D perhaps given as TRBD1 or TRBD2 (6 bases each). The V end lost 3 bases, the J end lost 7 bases, and 14 bases lay between the germline ends. The CDR3 is 14 residues long. CDR3 in DNA: TGTGCCAGCAGTTTCTCCCGGGGGCCGTATACGCAGTATTTT. Residues: CASSFSRGPYTQYF.

This clonotype was seen repeatedly, ten times or more. This chain links TRBV7-2 with TRBJ1-5; 7 bases match TRBD1. Germline V gene lookup returns CDR1 SGHTA and CDR2 FQGNSA. V lost 8 bases to trimming and J lost 3 bases; unmatched junction nucleotides: 10. The CDR3 contains 15 residues. The CDR3 sequence is CASDLTGAYNQPQHF. CDR3 nucleotides: TGTGCCAGCGACCTAACAGGGGCCTACAATCAGCCCCAGCATTTT.

The genes are TRBV4-1 and TRBJ1-4; D perhaps matches TRBD1 (6 bases). Per the germline V gene, CDR1 is MGHRA and CDR2 is YSYEKL. This CDR3 region has 19 residues. V lost 5 bases and J 1 base, leaving 23 bases between the germline ends. This CDR3 reads CASSFKSRTARKTNEKLFF. The CDR3 nucleotides are TGCGCCAGCAGCTTCAAATCCCGGACAGCGAGGAAAACTAATGAAAAACTGTTTTTT.

This sequence joins TRBV5-4 and TRBJ2-7; 9 bases agree with TRBD1. J gave up 3 bases and V 4 bases, and 8 bases lay outside the gene matches. CDR1 is SGHNT and CDR2 is YYREEE in the germline V gene (reference sequence). The CDR3 has 15 amino acids. As DNA, the CDR3 is TGTGCCAGCAGCCTTCCGGGACAGGGATACTACGAGCAGTACTTC. This gives the protein CASSLPGQGYYEQYF.

There are many counts of this clonotype. V and J are TRBV7-9 and TRBJ2-7; the D gene is possibly TRBD2 (5 bases). This CDR3 has 14 residues. V gave up 1 base and J gave up 3 bases, with 10 bases separating them. Germline-derived CDR1 and CDR2 are SEHNR and FQNEAQ (reference sequence). The CDR3 DNA follows: TGTGCCAGCAGCTTAGGCTACCGGGACTACGAGCAGTACTTC. It yields the protein CASSLGYRDYEQYF.

This clonotype has a count of ten or more. The rearrangement links TRBV7-2 to TRBJ2-7; 12 bases match TRBD2. The CDR3 is 13 residues long. With 5 bases clipped from V and 11 bases from J, the junction kept 7 bases outside the gene matches. CDR1 is SGHTA and CDR2 is FQGNSA in the germline V gene. This chain's CDR3 is CASSPRPSGGEYF. CDR3 nucleotide sequence: TGTGCCAGCAGCCCTAGACCTAGCGGGGGGGAGTACTTC.

The chain uses TRBV4-1 and TRBJ2-2, with unresolved D. CDR3 size: 13 residues. The germline V and J ends were trimmed by 2 bases and 5 bases, with 6 bases remaining between them. Germline CDR1 is MGHRA and CDR2 is YSYEKL. CDR3 in amino acids: CASSQRTTGELFF. The CDR3 coding sequence is TGCGCCAGCAGCCAACGGACGACCGGGGAGCTGTTTTTT.

The V and J genes are TRBV19 and TRBJ1-2; D uncertain. Trimming shortened V by 6 bases and J by 4 bases, and 9 bases separated the two germline ends. This CDR3 has 12 residues. CDR1 is LNHDA, CDR2 SQIVND, per germline (reference sequence). The CDR3 spells CASREARYGYTF. CDR3 coding DNA: TGTGCCAGTAGGGAGGCGCGCTATGGCTACACCTTC.

In this sample, this clonotype turned up a few times. The chain employs TRBV11-2 and TRBJ2-1; no firm D call. Germline V gene lookup returns CDR1 SGHAT and CDR2 FQNNGV. V shed 4 bases and J shed 6 bases, with 13 bases lying between them. The CDR3 loop spans 14 amino acids. The CDR3 protein is CASSSLWRFNEQFF. The DNA for the CDR3 is TGTGCCAGCAGCTCCTTGTGGAGATTCAATGAGCAGTTCTTC.

This clonotype was seen more than once but under ten times. The chain links TRBV6-2 or TRBV6-3 to TRBJ1-5; D ambiguous. Trimming left V 2 bases short and J 4 bases short, with 9 bases between. This CDR3 is built from 14 residues. Germline V gene sequence: CDR1 MNHEY, CDR2 SVGEGT. The CDR3 DNA follows: TGTGCCAGCAGTTACCGGGGTCCGAATCAGCCCCAGCATTTT. Protein sequence: CASSYRGPNQPQHF.

The V call is TRBV12-3 or TRBV12-4, the J call TRBJ2-3; possible D gene TRBD2, 6 bases. The length of the CDR3 is 16 residues. Trimming left V 6 bases short and J 2 bases short, with 18 bases between. Written as DNA, the CDR3 is TGTGCCAGCAGCCTTGAAAGCGGGTTCATCACAGATACGCAGTATTTT. The encoded protein is CASSLESGFITDTQYF.

There are a few counts of this clonotype. The CDR3 protein is CASSQVGLAGIYEQYF. The CDR3, as DNA: TGCGCCAGCAGCCAAGTAGGACTAGCGGGGATCTACGAGCAGTACTTC. This sequence joins TRBV4-3 and TRBJ2-7; 12 nucleotides match TRBD2. Per germline, CDR1 LGHNA and CDR2 YSLEER. Losses at the gene ends were 1 base for V and 3 bases for J; bases not matched to a gene: 4. CDR3 length: 16 amino acids.

The table lists this clonotype with a few counts. The chain combines TRBV5-4 with TRBJ2-1; 8 bases fit TRBD2. V was pared by 4 bases and J by 2 bases, with 5 bases of the junction left unmatched. Looked up from germline, CDR1 is SGHNT and CDR2 is YYREEE (reference sequence). The CDR3 totals 15 residues. For the CDR3, the DNA is TGTGCCAGCAGCCCAGCGGGAGTCACCTACAATGAGCAGTTCTTC. Residues: CASSPAGVTYNEQFF.